This entry lists 22 T cell receptor beta chains sequenced from one sample in a study of blood T cell repertoires in COVID-19 (dated by TCRdb to about 2020). The library was built by means of the immunoSEQ multiplex PCR assay. TCRdb stores this immuneACCESS table with in-frame sequences only. Part of the clones is absent; in the studies checked, under half of the shortfall reflects unresolved V genes, and no reason is known for the rest. The sample profile shows under 150,000 clones; 80% of them were found once. Clones ranked in the top ten supply around 1.9% of the sample. What was sequenced was peripheral blood. These receptors all come from a man between 70 and 80 years old with acute or convalescent COVID-19.

The chain has TRBV6-5 and TRBJ1-2, with no clear D. Germline CDR1 reads MNHEY; CDR2 reads SVGAGI. This CDR3 comprises 12 residues. Trimming took off 6 bases at V and 2 bases at J, with 7 bases between the two ends. The CDR3 reads CASRTGNYGYTF. The CDR3 DNA is TGTGCCAGCAGGACGGGGAACTATGGCTACACCTTC.

This clone was detected only a few times. The rearrangement links TRBV19 to TRBJ2-3; D gene unclear. V was clipped by 10 bases and J by 3 bases, with 14 bases between them. The CDR3 has 13 residues. Per germline, CDR1 LNHDA and CDR2 SQIVND (reference sequence). CDR3 region: CATRRVSTDTQYF. CDR3 sequence (DNA): TGTGCCACCAGACGGGTTTCGACAGATACGCAGTATTTT.

The chain couples TRBV28 to TRBJ1-2; D is possibly TRBD1 (6 bases). Germline V gene lookup returns CDR1 MDHEN and CDR2 SYDVKM. This CDR3 comprises 17 residues. Trimming took off 2 bases at V and 7 bases at J, with 23 bases between the two ends. The CDR3 nucleotides read TGTGCCAGCAGTTTACAGGGGAACGGATTCCCTTGGGGTGGCTACACCTTC. It is translated as CASSLQGNGFPWGGYTF.

This clone was counted a single time. J is TRBJ2-6 and V is TRBV24-1; the match to TRBD2 covers 8 bases. CDR3 length: 13 residues. The germline CDR1 and CDR2 sequences are KGHDR and SFDVKD. The chain's CDR3 is CTAGAGGANVLTF. Written as DNA, the CDR3 is TGTACAGCGGGGGCGGGTGGGGCCAACGTCCTGACTTTC.

V usage is TRBV19 and J usage is TRBJ2-7, with a tentative D call TRBD1 (5 bases). Germline V gene lookup returns CDR1 LNHDA and CDR2 SQIVND (reference sequence). V lost 8 bases to trimming and J lost 4 bases, with 18 bases between them. There are 14 residues in the CDR3. CDR3 sequence reads: CASAPGAGGYEQYF. The CDR3 DNA reads TGTGCCAGTGCCCCTGGGGCCGGCGGTTACGAGCAGTACTTC.

The rearrangement uses TRBV29-1 and TRBJ1-1; TRBD1 matches 10 bases. CDR1 is SQVTM, CDR2 ANQGSEA, per germline. The CDR3 totals 16 residues. J lost 2 bases, V lost 3 bases, and 9 bases had no gene match. The CDR3 coding sequence is TGCAGCGTTGATGATTTAGGACAGGGGGTTAACACTGAAGCTTTCTTT. It encodes CSVDDLGQGVNTEAFF.

The V and J genes are TRBV7-8 and TRBJ2-2, with D hard to call. Trimming removed 5 bases from V and 0 bases from J, with 13 bases in between. The CDR3 totals 16 residues. Germline-derived CDR1 and CDR2 are SGHVS and FQNEAQ. In DNA, the CDR3 is TGTGCCAGCAGCCCCAGAGGCGCGGCGAACACCGGGGAGCTGTTTTTT. Protein sequence: CASSPRGAANTGELFF. Full variable domain (remainder filled in from reference TRBV7-8 and TRBJ2-2): GAGVSQSPRYKVAKRGQDVALRCDPISGHVSLFWYQQALGQGPEFLTYFQNEAQLDKSGLPSDRFFAERPEGSVSTLKIQRTQQEDSAVYLCASSPRGAANTGELFFGEGSRLTVL.

This clone has only a few counts. The chain is built from TRBV4-1 and TRBJ1-2; 7 bases fit TRBD1. The CDR3 loop spans 13 amino acids. Trimming cost V 1 base and J 6 bases; bases outside gene matches: 2. Germline values: CDR1 MGHRA, CDR2 YSYEKL. For the CDR3, the DNA is TGCGCCAGCAGCCAAGTGACAGGGAATGGCTACACCTTC. It specifies CASSQVTGNGYTF.

The rearrangement links TRBV29-1 to TRBJ2-5; a weak D match, TRBD1 (6 bases). The germline V gene encodes CDR1 SQVTM and CDR2 ANQGSEA. CDR3 size: 14 residues. The V end was cut by 6 bases, the J end by 5 bases, with 19 bases between. The CDR3 nucleotides are TGCAGCGTGGCCCTGGGGCAGGGGTGGGAGACCCAGTACTTC. Residues: CSVALGQGWETQYF.

The rearrangement joins TRBV2 to TRBJ2-1; 9 bases map to TRBD2. The CDR3 consists of 16 residues. V shed 6 bases, J shed 6 bases, and the junction held 12 bases outside the gene matches. Germline V gene data show CDR1 as SNHLY and CDR2 as FYNNEI. The CDR3 spells CASSLRGLAYINEQFF. The CDR3 DNA reads as TGTGCCAGCAGCCTACGGGGACTAGCATACATCAATGAGCAGTTCTTC.

The chain couples TRBV18 to TRBJ2-3, with D maybe TRBD1 (5 bases). Trimming shortened V by 5 bases and J by 2 bases, and 11 bases separated the two germline ends. CDR3 length: 14 residues. Looked up from germline, CDR1 is KGHSH and CDR2 is LQKENI. The CDR3 nucleotides read TGTGCCAGCTCATCAAGGGGCTCCACAGATACGCAGTATTTT. It is translated as CASSSRGSTDTQYF. Complete variable domain (other parts from reference TRBV18 and TRBJ2-3): NAGVMQNPRHLVRRRGQEARLRCSPMKGHSHVYWYRQLPEEGLKFMVYLQKENIIDESGMPKERFSAEFPKEGPSILRIQQVVRGDSAAYFCASSSRGSTDTQYFGPGTRLTVL.

The chain joins TRBV6-5 to TRBJ1-6; D not certain. Trimming took 7 bases from V and 5 from J, leaving 12 bases between them. Germline CDR1 is MNHEY and CDR2 is SVGAGI. The length of the CDR3 is 14 residues. The CDR3 bases are TGTGCCAGCAATCAGGTGTCAGATAATTCACCCCTCCACTTT. Protein: CASNQVSDNSPLHF.

The rearrangement uses TRBV3-1 (or the pseudogene TRBV3-2) and TRBJ1-2, with D possibly being TRBD1 (6 bases). Germline loops: CDR1 LGHDT, CDR2 YNNKEL (reference sequence). CDR3 length: 17 residues. Trimming pared 2 bases from V and 7 bases from J, leaving 23 bases between. CDR3 residues: CASSQYAASGRGSGYTF. The CDR3 DNA reads as TGTGCCAGCAGCCAATATGCCGCCTCGGGGAGGGGGTCTGGCTACACCTTC.

The chain combines TRBV11-3 with TRBJ2-3; D call uncertain. This CDR3 contains 13 residues. V dropped 5 bases and J dropped 5 bases, with 11 bases sitting between them. The germline gives CDR1 SGHNT, CDR2 YENEEA. CDR3 DNA: TGTGCCAGCAGCCGAAGAGCCGGAGATACGCAGTATTTT. It encodes CASSRRAGDTQYF.

This rearrangement joins TRBV6-5 to TRBJ1-6; TRBD1 matches at 8 bases. Trimming removed 7 bases from V and 7 bases from J; junction bases left unmatched: 9. The CDR3 runs to 15 residues. In germline, CDR1 is MNHEY, CDR2 SVGAGI. CDR3 sequence reads: CASTRQGQKNSPLHF. The CDR3 DNA sequence: TGTGCCAGCACCAGACAGGGGCAAAAAAATTCACCCCTCCACTTT.

This chain joins TRBV6-7 and TRBJ1-2; D call uncertain. TRBV6-7 carries the ORF label, with uncertain function. This CDR3 has 16 amino acids. V lost 0 bases, J lost 4 bases, and 15 bases lay in between. The CDR3 DNA is TGTGCCAGCAGTTACTCGGGTCGGGAGCGTCCCTATGGCTACACCTTC. This sequence encodes CASSYSGRERPYGYTF.

V gene TRBV6-5 combines with J gene TRBJ2-1; the D is unclear. The germline gives CDR1 MNHEY, CDR2 SVGAGI. The CDR3 loop spans 14 amino acids. The germline V and J ends were trimmed by 5 bases and 6 bases, with 14 bases remaining between them. CDR3 in amino acids: CASSLGGLSNEQFF. The DNA of the CDR3 is TGTGCCAGCAGTCTAGGTGGGTTATCCAATGAGCAGTTCTTC.

The chain has TRBV28 and TRBJ1-5; no clear D. This CDR3 comprises 15 residues. V lost 3 bases, J lost 0 bases, and 9 bases lay in between. The V gene's germline CDR1 is MDHEN and CDR2 SYDVKM. The CDR3 loop is CASSLVRVSNQPQHF. CDR3 nucleotides: TGTGCCAGCAGTTTGGTCCGGGTTAGCAATCAGCCCCAGCATTTT.

V gene TRBV18 combines with J gene TRBJ1-6; D possibly corresponds to TRBD1 (5 bases). V lost 3 bases and J lost 8, with 5 bases in between. Germline V lookup: CDR1 KGHSH, CDR2 LQKENI. This CDR3 is built from 12 residues. CDR3 DNA: TGTGCCAGCTCACCCAGGGATTCACCCCTCCACTTT. It encodes CASSPRDSPLHF.

The table lists this clone with many counts. This chain connects TRBV5-4 to TRBJ1-2, with D possibly TRBD1 on 6 matching bases. Between the trimmed V and J ends, which lost 3 bases and 8 bases, there was a span of 26 bases. CDR1 and CDR2 from the germline V gene are SGHNT and YYREEE (reference sequence). The CDR3 loop spans 17 amino acids. The chain's CDR3 is CASSSEHLRTAFGGYTF. CDR3 DNA sequence: TGTGCCAGCAGCTCGGAGCATCTAAGGACAGCTTTTGGGGGCTACACCTTC.

This clone showed up just a few times. This sample also contains other DNA sequences that code for the same CDR3. The V and J genes are TRBV7-9 and TRBJ2-1; 10 positions match TRBD2. The CDR3 covers 15 residues. Germline assignment: CDR1 SEHNR and CDR2 FQNEAQ (reference sequence). V lost 3 bases to trimming and J lost 6 bases; unmatched junction nucleotides: 5. CDR3 protein: CASSLGAGGPNEQFF. The CDR3 DNA reads as TGTGCCAGCAGCTTGGGAGCGGGGGGGCCCAATGAGCAGTTCTTC.

This chain links TRBV3-1 (or the pseudogene TRBV3-2) with TRBJ1-2; D is perhaps TRBD1 (6 bases). Trimming took off 4 bases at V and 8 bases at J, with 14 bases between the two ends. The length of the CDR3 is 13 residues. The germline gives CDR1 LGHDT, CDR2 YNNKEL (reference sequence). CDR3 in DNA: TGTGCCAGCAGCCGACAGGACTTGAGGGGCTACACCTTC. Its translation is CASSRQDLRGYTF.